This T cell receptor beta chain was documented in a study of neurological immune-mediated disorders. Volunteers from a blood bank in Maryland, USA, made up the healthy controls. 2 million PBMCs stored at -80 C were the source of the unsorted libraries. The cDNA was generated through 5'RACE incorporating 10-nucleotide random UMIs. In TCRdb, the 5' RACE reads were re-called with MiXCR into one record per CDR3 protein. The sample includes 65,000 to 90,000 distinct CDR3 sequences, approximately 10% seen only once; the top ten take around 2%. This clonotype was counted ten times or more. CDR1 SGHRS and CDR2 YFSETQ come from the germline V gene. The CDR3 is 14 residues long. Germline trimming cut 4 bases from V and 10 bases from J; bases unmatched to any gene: 9.

The sequence was collected from a man between 35 and 55 years old in good health. This chain joins TRBV5-1 and TRBJ2-1, with 9 nucleotides matching TRBD1. The specimen was PBMCs. The CDR3 loop is CASSRRDRDGEQFF. The CDR3 DNA reads TGCGCCAGCAGCCGCCGGGACAGGGACGGGGAGCAGTTCTTC.